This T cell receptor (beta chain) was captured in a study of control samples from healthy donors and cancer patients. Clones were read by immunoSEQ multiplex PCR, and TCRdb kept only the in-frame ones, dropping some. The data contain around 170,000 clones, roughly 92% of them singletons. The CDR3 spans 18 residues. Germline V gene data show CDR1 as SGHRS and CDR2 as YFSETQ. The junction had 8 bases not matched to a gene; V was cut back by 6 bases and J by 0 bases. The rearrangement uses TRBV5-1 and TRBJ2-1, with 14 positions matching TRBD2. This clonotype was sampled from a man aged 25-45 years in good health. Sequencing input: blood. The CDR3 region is CASIPGLAGASSYNEQFF. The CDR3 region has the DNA TGCGCCAGCATCCCGGGACTAGCGGGAGCGAGCTCCTACAATGAGCAGTTCTTC.